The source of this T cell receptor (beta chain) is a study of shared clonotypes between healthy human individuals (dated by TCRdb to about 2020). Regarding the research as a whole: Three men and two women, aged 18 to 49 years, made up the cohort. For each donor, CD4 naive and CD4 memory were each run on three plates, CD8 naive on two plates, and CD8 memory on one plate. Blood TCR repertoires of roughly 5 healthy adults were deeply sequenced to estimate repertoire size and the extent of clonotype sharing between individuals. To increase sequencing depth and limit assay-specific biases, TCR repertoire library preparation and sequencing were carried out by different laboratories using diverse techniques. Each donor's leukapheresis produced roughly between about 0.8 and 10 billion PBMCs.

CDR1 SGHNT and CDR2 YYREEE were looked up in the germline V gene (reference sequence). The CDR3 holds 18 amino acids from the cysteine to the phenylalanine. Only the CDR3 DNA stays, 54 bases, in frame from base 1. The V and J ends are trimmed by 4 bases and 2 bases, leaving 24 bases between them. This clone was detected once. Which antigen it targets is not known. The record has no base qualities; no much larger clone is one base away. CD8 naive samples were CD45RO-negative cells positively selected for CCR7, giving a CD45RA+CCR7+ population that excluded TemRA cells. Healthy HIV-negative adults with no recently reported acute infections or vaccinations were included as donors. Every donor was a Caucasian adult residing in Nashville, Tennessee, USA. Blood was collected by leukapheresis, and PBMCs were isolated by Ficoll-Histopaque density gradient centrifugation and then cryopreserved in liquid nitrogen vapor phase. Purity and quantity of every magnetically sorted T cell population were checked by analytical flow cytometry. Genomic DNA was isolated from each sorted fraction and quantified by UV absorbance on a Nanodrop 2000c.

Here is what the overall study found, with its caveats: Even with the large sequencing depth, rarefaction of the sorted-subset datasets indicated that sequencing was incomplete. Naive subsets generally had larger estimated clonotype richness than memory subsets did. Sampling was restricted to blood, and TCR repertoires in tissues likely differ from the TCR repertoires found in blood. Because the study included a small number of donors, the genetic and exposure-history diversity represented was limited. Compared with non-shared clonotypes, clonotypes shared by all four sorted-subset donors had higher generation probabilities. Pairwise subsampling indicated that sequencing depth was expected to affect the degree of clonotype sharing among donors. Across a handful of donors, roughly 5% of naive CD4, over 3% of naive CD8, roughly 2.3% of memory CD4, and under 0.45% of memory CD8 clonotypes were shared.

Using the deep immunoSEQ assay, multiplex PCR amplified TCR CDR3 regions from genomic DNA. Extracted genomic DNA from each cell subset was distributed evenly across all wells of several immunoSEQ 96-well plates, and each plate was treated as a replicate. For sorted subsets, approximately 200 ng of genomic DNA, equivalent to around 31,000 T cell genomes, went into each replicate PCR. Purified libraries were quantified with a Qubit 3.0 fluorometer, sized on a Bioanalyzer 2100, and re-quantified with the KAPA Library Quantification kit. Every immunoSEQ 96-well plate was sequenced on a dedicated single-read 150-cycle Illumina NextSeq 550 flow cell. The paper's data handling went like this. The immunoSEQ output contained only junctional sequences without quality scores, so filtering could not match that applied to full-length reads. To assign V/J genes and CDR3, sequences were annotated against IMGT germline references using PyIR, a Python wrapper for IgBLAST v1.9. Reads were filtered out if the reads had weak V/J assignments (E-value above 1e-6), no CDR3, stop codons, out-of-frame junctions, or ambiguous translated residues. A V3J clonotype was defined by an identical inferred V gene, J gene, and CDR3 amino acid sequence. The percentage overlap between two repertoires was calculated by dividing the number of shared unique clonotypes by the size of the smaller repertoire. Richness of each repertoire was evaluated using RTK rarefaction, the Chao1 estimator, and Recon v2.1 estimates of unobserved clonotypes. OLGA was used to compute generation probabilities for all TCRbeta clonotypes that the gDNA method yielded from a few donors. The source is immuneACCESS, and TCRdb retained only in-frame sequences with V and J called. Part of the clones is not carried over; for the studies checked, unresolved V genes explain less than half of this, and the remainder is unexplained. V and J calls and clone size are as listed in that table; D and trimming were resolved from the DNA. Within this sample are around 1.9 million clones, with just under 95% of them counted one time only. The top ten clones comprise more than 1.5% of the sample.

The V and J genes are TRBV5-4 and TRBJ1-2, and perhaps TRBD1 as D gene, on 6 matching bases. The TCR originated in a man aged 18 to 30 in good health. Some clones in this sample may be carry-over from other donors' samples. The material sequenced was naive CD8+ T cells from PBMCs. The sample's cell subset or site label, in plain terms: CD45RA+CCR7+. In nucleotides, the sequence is TGTGCCAGCAGCGTACTGGACAGCCCTCTCGACCCCAACTATGGCTACACCTTC. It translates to CASSVLDSPLDPNYGYTF.